This TCR beta chain came from a study of T cell responses to AZD1222 COVID-19 vaccine. J was trimmed by 4 bases and V by 0 bases; bases with no gene match: 0. From germline, CDR1 is SGHRS and CDR2 YFSETQ. This CDR3 region has 15 residues. As concerns this clone: The antigen is unknown.

Assay used: immunoSEQ multiplex PCR; TCRdb lists only in-frame clones, some missing. The repertoire holds 100,000 to 150,000 clones, approximately 89% seen once, with approximately 5.4% in the top ten. General observations from the study: Across spike, vaccine-associated CD4 TCRs were found, dominant at 160-218 and 743-854. Donors in the cohort were predominantly white British and more often female, and clonal diversity was possibly underestimated. At baseline, just a handful of AZD1222 recipients tested seropositive.

Here the sequenced sample was peripheral blood, taken on day 0 of AZD1222 vaccination. The TCR sequence derives from an adult in good health. The chain recombines TRBV5-1 with TRBJ2-1; 11 bases line up with TRBD2. The CDR3 sequence is CASSLGTSGYNEQFF. The CDR3 bases are TGCGCCAGCAGCTTGGGGACTAGCGGGTACAATGAGCAGTTCTTC.